Listed below are T cell receptor beta chains from one sample, sequenced in a study of shared T cell receptors in the human thymus. Method: immunoSEQ multiplex PCR; TCRdb's copy keeps in-frame clones and lacks some. The data contain hundreds of thousands of clones, over 75% of them seen just once; the ten biggest clones take up roughly 0.0094%. The sample also formed part of further work on human thymus T cells.

Source material: thymocytes. These receptors all come from a boy less than two years old with a congenital heart defect. CDR3s include the opening cysteine and the closing phenylalanine or tryptophan. Fields, in order: clone size, V gene, J gene, D gene, CDR3 protein, CDR3 DNA. D genes are given only for firm matches. Size is omitted from some rows. Given values are once, few, many or a class for expanded clones.

NA,TRBV14,TRBJ2-2,TRBD1,CASSSRDRPTGELFF,TGTGCCAGCAGCTCTAGGGACAGGCCAACCGGGGAGCTGTTTTTT
once,TRBV28,TRBJ2-2,TRBD1,CASTNRTGLNTGELFF,TGTGCCAGCACCAATAGGACAGGGTTGAACACCGGGGAGCTGTTTTTT
NA,TRBV28,TRBJ1-5,NA,CASSFGPGPSNQPQHF,TGTGCCAGCAGTTTTGGGCCAGGTCCAAGCAATCAGCCCCAGCATTTT
few,TRBV10-3,TRBJ2-1,TRBD2,CAITDRTSGESSYNEQFF,TGTGCCATCACCGACCGGACTAGCGGGGAGAGCTCCTACAATGAGCAGTTCTTC
NA,TRBV9,TRBJ2-1,TRBD2,CASSVRSGPFLIYNEQFF,TGTGCCAGCAGCGTACGTAGCGGGCCCTTCCTCATCTACAATGAGCAGTTCTTC
NA,TRBV1,TRBJ2-1,NA,CTSSRLHGEHLYNEQFF,TGCACCAGCAGCCGCCTCCACGGGGAGCACCTATACAATGAGCAGTTCTTC
NA,TRBV19,TRBJ2-7,NA,CASTPSYEQYF,TGTGCCAGTACCCCGTCCTACGAGCAGTACTTC
NA,TRBV28,TRBJ2-7,NA,CASTTPPGGSYYEQYF,TGTGCCAGCACCACACCACCCGGGGGATCCTACTACGAGCAGTACTTC
NA,TRBV2,TRBJ1-4,TRBD1,CASSRQGPAGEKLFF,TGTGCCAGCAGCAGACAGGGCCCCGCTGGCGAAAAACTGTTTTTT
NA,TRBV5-6,TRBJ1-4,NA,CASSLSGLGEKLFF,TGTGCCAGCAGCTTGTCCGGACTTGGGGAAAAACTGTTTTTT
NA,TRBV30,TRBJ2-3,NA,CAWSATYSLAWGTDTQYF,TGTGCCTGGAGCGCAACCTACTCCCTAGCTTGGGGCACAGATACGCAGTATTTT
NA,TRBV7-2,TRBJ2-5,TRBD2,CASSLLLAEFQETQYF,TGTGCCAGCAGCTTACTCCTAGCGGAGTTCCAAGAGACCCAGTACTTC
NA,TRBV11-2,TRBJ2-7,TRBD1,CASSSNRGSYEQYF,TGTGCCAGCAGCTCCAACAGGGGCTCCTACGAGCAGTACTTC
NA,TRBV7-4,TRBJ1-1,NA,CASSLGSQGNLNTEAFF,TGTGCCAGCAGCTTAGGCTCGCAGGGAAATTTGAACACTGAAGCTTTCTTT
NA,TRBV7-9,TRBJ2-7,TRBD2,CASSLVRLADPSYEQYF,TGTGCCAGCAGCTTAGTAAGACTAGCGGACCCCTCCTACGAGCAGTACTTC
NA,TRBV6-1,TRBJ2-7,NA,CASSEAGAFGQYF,TGTGCCAGCAGTGAAGCGGGGGCCTTCGGGCAGTACTTC
NA,TRBV4-1,TRBJ2-7,TRBD1,CASSQDDRGHEQYF,TGCGCCAGCAGCCAAGACGACAGGGGCCACGAGCAGTACTTC
NA,TRBV7-9,TRBJ1-2,NA,CASRQVMINYGYTF,TGTGCCAGCCGACAGGTTATGATTAACTATGGCTACACCTTC
once,TRBV19,TRBJ2-3,TRBD2,CASSISSAGAGTDTQYF,TGTGCCAGTAGTATTTCCTCAGCGGGAGCCGGGACAGATACGCAGTATTTT
NA,TRBV4-3,TRBJ1-4,NA,CASSVEGTLSVSDEKLFF,TGCGCCAGCAGTGTAGAAGGAACGTTGTCGGTGAGCGATGAAAAACTGTTTTTT
once,TRBV4-1,TRBJ2-2,TRBD2,CASSQATSGRVGELFF,TGCGCCAGCAGCCAAGCAACTAGCGGGAGAGTGGGGGAGCTGTTTTTT
NA,TRBV2,TRBJ1-2,NA,CASLPAGSSDYGYTF,TGTGCCAGTCTACCCGCAGGGTCCTCTGACTATGGCTACACCTTC
few,TRBV19,TRBJ2-7,NA,CASSIRDSQGSYEQYF,TGTGCCAGTAGTATTCGGGACTCCCAGGGCTCCTACGAGCAGTACTTC
once,TRBV5-6,TRBJ2-3,NA,CASSSRDMSTDTQYF,TGTGCCAGCAGCAGCCGGGACATGAGCACAGATACGCAGTATTTT
few,TRBV5-6,TRBJ1-3,NA,CASSKASSPSGNTIYF,TGTGCCAGCAGCAAAGCAAGTTCTCCCTCTGGAAACACCATATATTTT
NA,TRBV2,TRBJ2-7,TRBD1,CASSEYTGGEQYF,TGTGCCAGCAGTGAATATACAGGGGGCGAGCAGTACTTC
NA,TRBV5-6,TRBJ2-1,TRBD2,CASSKRLAVLNEQFF,TGTGCCAGCAGCAAAAGACTAGCGGTCCTCAATGAGCAGTTCTTC
NA,TRBV5-4,TRBJ2-3,NA,CASSFRGTDTQYF,TGTGCCAGCAGCTTCCGGGGCACAGATACGCAGTATTTT
NA,TRBV4-3,TRBJ1-4,NA,CASSQDFSVESGQGRNEKLFF,TGCGCCAGCAGCCAAGATTTTTCCGTTGAATCTGGTCAGGGGCGTAATGAAAAACTGTTTTTT
NA,TRBV4-2,TRBJ1-2,NA,CASSREEMGDGYTF,TGTGCCAGCAGCCGGGAGGAGATGGGTGATGGCTACACCTTC
NA,TRBV2,TRBJ1-1,NA,CASSVGRDYTEAFF,TGTGCCAGCAGTGTTGGCAGGGATTACACTGAAGCTTTCTTT
once,TRBV6-1,TRBJ2-7,NA,CASSTDSYEQYF,TGTGCCAGCAGTACAGATTCCTACGAGCAGTACTTC
NA,TRBV7-8,TRBJ1-5,TRBD1,CASSLAPHGTVVQPQHF,TGTGCCAGCAGCTTAGCGCCCCACGGGACAGTGGTTCAGCCCCAGCATTTT
NA,TRBV5-6,TRBJ2-7,NA,CASSPGGWVSKSYEQYF,TGTGCCAGCAGCCCCGGCGGGTGGGTCAGTAAGTCCTACGAGCAGTACTTC
NA,TRBV19,TRBJ1-6,TRBD1,CASSTLDRGDSPLHF,TGTGCCAGTAGTACCCTCGACAGGGGGGATTCACCCCTCCACTTT
NA,TRBV14,TRBJ2-2,TRBD1,CASSQVLTGGARRRGDTGELFF,TGTGCCAGCAGCCAAGTTCTCACAGGGGGCGCGCGGAGGCGTGGGGACACCGGGGAGCTGTTTTTT
NA,TRBV28,TRBJ1-5,TRBD1,CASSLIRGCNQPQHF,TGTGCCAGCAGTTTGATCAGGGGGTGCAATCAGCCCCAGCATTTT
NA,TRBV4-3,TRBJ2-3,NA,CASSQDRVRGSTDTQYF,TGCGCCAGCAGCCAAGATAGGGTGCGGGGCAGCACAGATACGCAGTATTTT
once,TRBV5-1,TRBJ1-2,TRBD1,CASSLGLAESGTGGAYGYTF,TGCGCCAGCAGCTTGGGCCTAGCAGAATCCGGGACAGGGGGCGCCTATGGCTACACCTTC
NA,TRBV25-1,TRBJ2-1,TRBD1,CASSYSSRDSPNEQFF,TGTGCCAGCTCTTACAGCAGCCGGGACAGCCCTAACGAGCAGTTCTTC
NA,TRBV29-1,TRBJ2-5,TRBD1,CSVELGQGATKETQYF,TGCAGCGTTGAGTTAGGGCAGGGGGCGACCAAAGAGACCCAGTACTTC
NA,TRBV5-5,TRBJ1-2,NA,CASREKRGGSNYGYTF,TGTGCCAGCAGGGAAAAGCGGGGGGGATCCAACTATGGCTACACCTTC
NA,TRBV29-1,TRBJ1-1,NA,CSVDHAGSNTEAFF,TGCAGCGTTGATCATGCAGGTTCGAACACTGAAGCTTTCTTT
NA,TRBV5-1,TRBJ2-5,TRBD2,CASSLRREDPPPRETQYF,TGCGCCAGCAGCTTGAGGCGGGAGGATCCCCCACCAAGGGAGACCCAGTACTTC
once,TRBV7-9,TRBJ2-3,NA,CASSLEVRQDQLTDTQYF,TGTGCCAGCAGCTTAGAAGTTCGGCAGGATCAACTCACAGATACGCAGTATTTT
NA,TRBV14,TRBJ2-1,TRBD1,CASSLTGGTEQFF,TGTGCCAGCAGCCTAACAGGGGGCACTGAGCAGTTCTTC
NA,TRBV5-8,TRBJ2-5,NA,CASGGRGETQYF,TGTGCCAGCGGTGGCAGGGGCGAGACCCAGTACTTC
NA,TRBV4-3,TRBJ2-7,TRBD2,CASSHISGEGGTYEQYF,TGCGCCAGCAGCCATATCTCGGGGGAGGGAGGAACCTACGAGCAGTACTTC
NA,TRBV29-1,TRBJ2-5,TRBD1,CSVGDRVWETQYF,TGCAGCGTTGGTGACAGGGTGTGGGAGACCCAGTACTTC
NA,TRBV7-2,TRBJ2-1,NA,CASSNGYNEQFF,TGTGCCAGCAGTAACGGCTACAATGAGCAGTTCTTC
once,TRBV7-9,TRBJ1-1,NA,CASSQTGHTEAFF,TGTGCCAGCAGTCAAACAGGGCACACTGAAGCTTTCTTT
NA,TRBV6-5,TRBJ2-7,NA,CANPSGGTYYEQYF,TGTGCCAACCCGTCGGGTGGGACTTACTACGAGCAGTACTTC
NA,TRBV19,TRBJ1-2,TRBD1,CASSLGQGAGGYTF,TGTGCCAGTAGCCTGGGACAGGGGGCTGGGGGCTACACCTTC
NA,TRBV28,TRBJ2-3,TRBD2,CASSSSGRARGTDTQYF,TGTGCCAGCAGTTCTAGCGGGAGGGCCCGGGGCACAGATACGCAGTATTTT
NA,TRBV6-5,TRBJ1-2,TRBD1,CASSPDRVNGYTF,TGTGCCAGCAGTCCGGACAGGGTAAACGGCTACACCTTC
once,TRBV7-2,TRBJ2-5,TRBD2,CASSPGLAGVYQETQYF,TGTGCCAGCAGCCCCGGACTAGCGGGGGTGTACCAAGAGACCCAGTACTTC
NA,TRBV6-5,TRBJ1-3,NA,CASSPGGGLGNTIYF,TGTGCCAGCAGCCCCGGTGGCGGCCTCGGAAACACCATATATTTT
once,TRBV13,TRBJ2-2,NA,CASTEGTGELFF,TGTGCCAGCACGGAGGGAACCGGGGAGCTGTTTTTT
NA,TRBV6-5,TRBJ1-1,NA,CATEGALNTEAFF,TGTGCCACCGAAGGGGCATTGAACACTGAAGCTTTCTTT
once,TRBV9,TRBJ2-7,NA,CASSPNDRISYEQYF,TGTGCCAGCAGCCCCAATGACAGGATCTCCTACGAGCAGTACTTC